The rows below give T cell receptor beta chains drawn from one sample of a study of cytomegalovirus exposure and HLA in healthy donors. This table comes from immunoSEQ multiplex PCR, and its TCRdb copy is limited to in-frame clones, with some not included. The profile shows around 130,000 clones, 82% of them singletons. Specimen: PBMCs. These receptors came from a boy between 2 and 10 years old in good health and CMV-seronegative. The CDR3 runs from the conserved cysteine through the conserved F or W. D genes are given only for firm matches. The size field is filled for only some rows; it gives once, few, many or a size class.

clone size: -; J gene: TRBJ1-2; V gene: TRBV6-5; D gene: TRBD1; CDR3 protein: CASSKPTGEAGYTF; CDR3 DNA: TGTGCCAGCAGTAAACCCACAGGGGAGGCTGGCTACACCTTC
clone size: -; J gene: TRBJ2-1; V gene: TRBV29-1; D gene: -; CDR3 protein: CSVVGTSFNEQFF; CDR3 DNA: TGCAGCGTTGTGGGAACTAGTTTCAATGAGCAGTTCTTC
clone size: -; J gene: TRBJ1-3; V gene: TRBV9; D gene: TRBD1; CDR3 protein: CASSEGQGFANSGNTIYF; CDR3 DNA: TGTGCCAGCAGCGAAGGACAGGGGTTCGCTAACTCTGGAAACACCATATATTTT
clone size: -; J gene: TRBJ1-1; V gene: TRBV29-1; D gene: -; CDR3 protein: CSTGHPLGEAFF; CDR3 DNA: TGCAGCACGGGACACCCTTTGGGTGAAGCTTTCTTT
clone size: -; J gene: TRBJ1-1; V gene: TRBV27; D gene: TRBD1; CDR3 protein: CASSLAGQRAEAFF; CDR3 DNA: TGTGCCAGCAGTTTAGCGGGACAGAGAGCTGAAGCTTTCTTT
clone size: -; J gene: TRBJ2-3; V gene: TRBV4-3; D gene: -; CDR3 protein: CASSPGVPTDTQYF; CDR3 DNA: TGCGCCAGCAGCCCCGGGGTGCCGACAGATACGCAGTATTTT
clone size: -; J gene: TRBJ1-2; V gene: TRBV5-1; D gene: -; CDR3 protein: CASSLDQGYYGYTF; CDR3 DNA: TGCGCCAGCAGCTTGGATCAGGGGTACTATGGCTACACCTTC
clone size: -; J gene: TRBJ2-7; V gene: TRBV5-1; D gene: TRBD2; CDR3 protein: CASSPVLGLAVHEQYF; CDR3 DNA: TGCGCCAGCAGCCCCGTATTGGGACTAGCGGTACACGAGCAGTACTTC
clone size: -; J gene: TRBJ2-7; V gene: TRBV19; D gene: -; CDR3 protein: CASSGTRLSYEQYF; CDR3 DNA: TGTGCCAGTAGTGGGACAAGGCTATCCTACGAGCAGTACTTC
clone size: -; J gene: TRBJ1-5; V gene: TRBV4-3; D gene: -; CDR3 protein: CASSQQAGGGGQPQHF; CDR3 DNA: TGCGCCAGCAGCCAGCAGGCGGGGGGCGGAGGTCAGCCCCAGCATTTT
clone size: -; J gene: TRBJ1-1; V gene: TRBV10-3; D gene: -; CDR3 protein: CAISEPGMNTEAFF; CDR3 DNA: TGTGCCATCAGTGAACCGGGAATGAACACTGAAGCTTTCTTT
clone size: -; J gene: TRBJ2-5; V gene: TRBV4-1; D gene: -; CDR3 protein: CASSQDRSQETQYF; CDR3 DNA: TGCGCCAGCAGCCAAGATCGGAGTCAGGAGACCCAGTACTTC
clone size: -; J gene: TRBJ2-3; V gene: TRBV4-3; D gene: -; CDR3 protein: CASSQDLHTQYF; CDR3 DNA: TGCGCCAGCAGCCAAGATCTTCATACGCAGTATTTT
clone size: -; J gene: TRBJ2-1; V gene: TRBV19; D gene: TRBD2; CDR3 protein: CASSREAGRYNEQFF; CDR3 DNA: TGTGCCAGTAGTCGGGAGGCAGGGCGCTACAATGAGCAGTTCTTC
clone size: -; J gene: TRBJ1-6; V gene: TRBV7-9; D gene: -; CDR3 protein: CASSPGVDGVNSPLHF; CDR3 DNA: TGTGCCAGCAGCCCCGGGGTGGACGGGGTTAATTCACCCCTCCACTTT
clone size: -; J gene: TRBJ1-3; V gene: TRBV7-2; D gene: -; CDR3 protein: CATSGDTIYF; CDR3 DNA: TGTGCCACCTCCGGGGACACCATATATTTT
clone size: -; J gene: TRBJ2-5; V gene: TRBV7-2; D gene: TRBD2; CDR3 protein: CASSSGWGGLETQYF; CDR3 DNA: TGTGCCAGCAGCTCTGGGTGGGGGGGATTGGAGACCCAGTACTTC
clone size: few; J gene: TRBJ2-2; V gene: TRBV6-1; D gene: TRBD2; CDR3 protein: CASSERGGESGELFF; CDR3 DNA: TGTGCCAGCAGTGAGCGGGGGGGCGAGTCCGGGGAGCTGTTTTTT
clone size: -; J gene: TRBJ1-1; V gene: TRBV5-1; D gene: -; CDR3 protein: CASSSGIQTFF; CDR3 DNA: TGCGCCAGCAGCTCGGGGATACAGACTTTCTTT
clone size: -; J gene: TRBJ2-1; V gene: TRBV5-4; D gene: -; CDR3 protein: CASSLDRSTYNEQFF; CDR3 DNA: TGTGCCAGCAGCTTGGACAGGTCAACCTACAATGAGCAGTTCTTC
clone size: once; J gene: TRBJ1-2; V gene: TRBV5-6; D gene: -; CDR3 protein: CASSLKTPKFHGYTF; CDR3 DNA: TGTGCCAGCAGCTTAAAAACCCCTAAGTTCCATGGCTACACCTTC
clone size: -; J gene: TRBJ2-3; V gene: TRBV9; D gene: TRBD2; CDR3 protein: CASSRGGAGLSTDTQYF; CDR3 DNA: TGTGCCAGCAGCCGCGGGGGAGCGGGTCTTTCCACAGATACGCAGTATTTT
clone size: -; J gene: TRBJ2-7; V gene: TRBV6-4; D gene: TRBD1; CDR3 protein: CASSEAGGNHEQYF; CDR3 DNA: TGTGCCAGCAGTGAAGCAGGGGGCAACCACGAGCAGTACTTC
clone size: -; J gene: TRBJ2-3; V gene: TRBV19; D gene: TRBD2; CDR3 protein: CASSSLAGSSTDTQYF; CDR3 DNA: TGTGCCAGTAGCTCCCTAGCGGGGAGTTCCACAGATACGCAGTATTTT
clone size: -; J gene: TRBJ2-3; V gene: TRBV30; D gene: TRBD2; CDR3 protein: CAWSVHGGRADTQYF; CDR3 DNA: TGTGCCTGGAGTGTACATGGCGGGAGGGCAGATACGCAGTATTTT
clone size: -; J gene: TRBJ1-3; V gene: TRBV7-2; D gene: -; CDR3 protein: CASSLAGGGSGNTIYF; CDR3 DNA: TGTGCCAGCAGCTTAGCTGGGGGAGGCTCTGGAAACACCATATATTTT
clone size: -; J gene: TRBJ2-2; V gene: TRBV14; D gene: -; CDR3 protein: CASSLLGVNTGELFF; CDR3 DNA: TGTGCCAGCAGCCTCCTAGGGGTGAACACCGGGGAGCTGTTTTTT
clone size: -; J gene: TRBJ1-5; V gene: TRBV10-3; D gene: TRBD1; CDR3 protein: CAISERGQPVQPQHF; CDR3 DNA: TGTGCCATCAGTGAGAGGGGACAGCCAGTTCAGCCCCAGCATTTT
clone size: -; J gene: TRBJ1-1; V gene: TRBV5-6; D gene: -; CDR3 protein: CASSFRGGSTEAFF; CDR3 DNA: TGTGCCAGCAGCTTTAGGGGTGGCTCCACTGAAGCTTTCTTT
clone size: -; J gene: TRBJ2-3; V gene: TRBV19; D gene: TRBD2; CDR3 protein: CASSVTSGATDTQYF; CDR3 DNA: TGTGCCAGTAGTGTCACTAGCGGGGCCACAGATACGCAGTATTTT
clone size: -; J gene: TRBJ1-1; V gene: TRBV5-6; D gene: -; CDR3 protein: CASSVTGSTEAFF; CDR3 DNA: TGTGCCAGCAGCGTCACAGGGTCCACTGAAGCTTTCTTT
clone size: -; J gene: TRBJ1-2; V gene: TRBV14; D gene: -; CDR3 protein: CASSQTWGGYGYTF; CDR3 DNA: TGTGCCAGCAGCCAAACCTGGGGGGGGTATGGCTACACCTTC
clone size: few; J gene: TRBJ2-1; V gene: TRBV2; D gene: TRBD2; CDR3 protein: CASHRSLIKRGGEDNEQFF; CDR3 DNA: TGTGCCAGCCACCGTTCGTTGATCAAGCGGGGGGGCGAGGACAATGAGCAGTTCTTC
clone size: -; J gene: TRBJ2-3; V gene: TRBV27; D gene: TRBD2; CDR3 protein: CASSYGGRSETQYF; CDR3 DNA: TGTGCCAGCAGTTATGGCGGGAGGTCTGAAACGCAGTATTTT
clone size: -; J gene: TRBJ1-1; V gene: TRBV7-8; D gene: TRBD1; CDR3 protein: CASSLTDRATEAFF; CDR3 DNA: TGTGCCAGCAGCTTGACGGACAGGGCCACTGAAGCTTTCTTT
clone size: -; J gene: TRBJ1-2; V gene: TRBV18; D gene: -; CDR3 protein: CASSNTGATAYGYTF; CDR3 DNA: TGTGCCAGCTCCAACACAGGAGCAACCGCTTATGGCTACACCTTC
clone size: few; J gene: TRBJ2-1; V gene: TRBV27; D gene: TRBD1; CDR3 protein: CASSLTLGTGFYNEQFF; CDR3 DNA: TGTGCCAGCAGTTTAACGTTAGGGACAGGGTTTTACAATGAGCAGTTCTTC
clone size: once; J gene: TRBJ1-2; V gene: TRBV6-6; D gene: -; CDR3 protein: CASSSGLLYGYTF; CDR3 DNA: TGTGCCAGCAGTTCTGGGCTCCTCTATGGCTACACCTTC
clone size: -; J gene: TRBJ2-2; V gene: TRBV9; D gene: TRBD2; CDR3 protein: CASSVGSLAGTGELFF; CDR3 DNA: TGTGCCAGCAGCGTAGGGTCGCTAGCGGGCACCGGGGAGCTGTTTTTT